This TCR beta chain was retrieved from a study of early T cells in non-severe SARS-CoV-2 infection. Study as a whole: Sequencing targeted bulk RNA from unsorted whole blood, leaving chains unpaired. Study findings and constraints: Private and CD4 specificities were missed by VDJdb matching, skewed to anti-spike CD8.

The protocol attached unique molecular identifiers to individual cDNA molecules. TCRdb ran MiXCR on the 5' RACE reads and lists one entry per CDR3 protein. There are some 85,000 distinct CDR3 sequences in the sample; about 13% occur only once, and roughly 1.4% lies in the top ten. The CDR3 runs to 14 residues. Germline V CDR1 and CDR2: MNHNY, SVGAGI (reference sequence). The V end lost 4 bases, the J end lost 6 bases, and 13 bases lay between the germline ends. Notes on this clonotype: Its matching antigen is unknown.

This rearrangement joins TRBV6-6 to TRBJ2-1, with D perhaps matching TRBD1 (5 bases). The source material was whole blood. This TCR derives from an adult who was a healthcare worker with PCR-confirmed SARS-CoV-2 infection or an uninfected control (not recorded which). The CDR3 bases are TGTGCCAGCAGTTTAGGACAAGTAGGCAATGAGCAGTTCTTC. Encoded protein: CASSLGQVGNEQFF.